Following are 21 T cell receptor beta chains from one sample sequenced in a study of T cells after yellow fever vaccination. Each CDR3 protein gets one entry after TCRdb re-called the 5' RACE reads with MiXCR. The data show 300,000 to 400,000 distinct CDR3 sequences, roughly an eighth seen once. The sample was CD4+ T cells sorted from PBMCs, taken 15 days after the yellow fever booster vaccination. The receptor source for this set is a man aged 18 to 29 who received the YFV17D yellow fever vaccine.

There are a few counts of this clonotype. V and J are TRBV30 and TRBJ1-1; D gene unclear. Looked up from germline, CDR1 is GTSNPN and CDR2 is SVGIG (reference sequence). The CDR3 has 10 amino acids. With 8 bases removed from V and 5 bases from J, the gap between germline ends came to 9 bases. Here the CDR3 reads CAIKRTEAFF. DNA of the CDR3: TGTGCCATCAAGAGGACTGAAGCTTTCTTT.

The CDR3 DNA is TGCGCCAGCAGCTTGCTATTTCGGGGGCAAGGGAACACTGAAGCTTTCTTT. This gives the protein CASSLLFRGQGNTEAFF. The chain links TRBV5-1 to TRBJ1-1, with D perhaps matching TRBD1 (6 bases). CDR3 length: 17 residues. V was shortened by 1 base and J by 1 base, with 17 bases between the two germline ends. Germline assignment: CDR1 SGHRS and CDR2 YFSETQ.

The count of this clonotype is one. One junction end does not reproduce the germline sequence, and a read error may be involved. This sequence joins TRBV5-1 and TRBJ2-7, with D maybe TRBD1 (6 bases). Germline V gives CDR1 SGHRS, CDR2 YFSETQ. This CDR3 contains 13 residues. The CDR3 DNA sequence: TGCGCCAGCAGCTTGGAGACAGGTTACGAGCTGTACTTC. Encoded protein: CASSLETGYELYF.

The chain couples TRBV20-1 to TRBJ1-2; 8 bases fit TRBD1. In germline, CDR1 is DFQATT, CDR2 SNEGSKA (reference sequence). The CDR3 is 13 amino acids. Trimming at V came to 5 bases and at J to 5 bases, leaving 7 bases not matched to a gene. Written as DNA, the CDR3 is TGCAGTGCTGGAAACAGGGGGGGGTATGGCTACACCTTC. Protein: CSAGNRGGYGYTF.

This clonotype was seen only a few times. The rearrangement uses TRBV5-5 and TRBJ1-2; D uncertain. V was pared by 4 bases and J by 5 bases, with 9 bases between. Germline V lookup: CDR1 SGHKS, CDR2 YYEKEE (reference sequence). The CDR3 covers 12 residues. CDR3 bases: TGTGCCAGCAGCCCTTCGTATTATGGCTACACCTTC. Residues: CASSPSYYGYTF. Full variable domain (outside the CDR3, taken from reference TRBV5-5 and TRBJ1-2): DAGVTQSPTHLIKTRGQQVTLRCSPISGHKSVSWYQQVLGQGPQFIFQYYEKEERGRGNFPDRFSARQFPNYSSELNVNALLLGDSALYLCASSPSYYGYTFGSGTRLTVV.

This clonotype was detected a few times. This sequence joins TRBV5-1 and TRBJ2-5; D not certain. Trimming stripped 1 base from V and 2 bases from J, with 9 bases between. Germline CDR1 is SGHRS and CDR2 is YFSETQ. The CDR3 contains 14 residues. The CDR3 spells CASSLMSDQETQYF. CDR3 bases: TGCGCCAGCAGCTTGATGTCGGATCAAGAGACCCAGTACTTC. Full variable domain (rest looked up from reference TRBV5-1 and TRBJ2-5): KAGVTQTPRYLIKTRGQQVTLSCSPISGHRSVSWYQQTPGQGLQFLFEYFSETQRNKGNFPGRFSGRQFSNSRSEMNVSTLELGDSALYLCASSLMSDQETQYFGPGTRLLVL.

The V and J genes are TRBV5-1 and TRBJ1-1; 9 nucleotides agree with TRBD1. V shed 5 bases, J shed 11 bases, and the junction held 10 bases outside the gene matches. This CDR3 region has 13 residues. The germline V gene encodes CDR1 SGHRS and CDR2 YFSETQ. In nucleotides, the CDR3 is TGCGCCAGCAGACCGGGACAGGGATGGGGGGCTTTCTTT. Its translation: CASRPGQGWGAFF.

The chain links TRBV6-1 to TRBJ2-5; 7 nucleotides agree with TRBD2. CDR3 length: 14 amino acids. The ends lost 11 bases at V and 4 bases at J; junction bases unmatched: 13. From germline, CDR1 is MNHNS and CDR2 SASEGT. The CDR3 sequence: CAGQWGGGGETQYF. CDR3 nucleotides: TGTGCCGGACAATGGGGGGGAGGAGGAGAGACCCAGTACTTC.

This clonotype was seen a handful of times. The J gene is TRBJ1-4, the V gene TRBV5-1, with a possible D match to TRBD1 (5 bases). CDR1 is SGHRS, CDR2 YFSETQ, per germline. CDR3 length: 15 residues. Between the trimmed V and J ends, which lost 0 bases and 7 bases, there was a span of 13 bases. CDR3 sequence (DNA): TGCGCCAGCAGCTTGGACGCCCAGGGCGGTGAAAAACTGTTTTTT. It is translated as CASSLDAQGGEKLFF. The complete variable domain, with remaining parts taken from reference TRBV5-1 and TRBJ1-4, reads KAGVTQTPRYLIKTRGQQVTLSCSPISGHRSVSWYQQTPGQGLQFLFEYFSETQRNKGNFPGRFSGRQFSNSRSEMNVSTLELGDSALYLCASSLDAQGGEKLFFGSGTQLSVL.

This clonotype was observed a handful of times. The V call is TRBV12-3 or TRBV12-4, the J call TRBJ1-3; TRBD1 matches at 8 bases. Trimming cost V 5 bases and J 2 bases; bases outside gene matches: 5. The CDR3 length is 15 residues. The CDR3 loop is CASSQQTGAGNTIYF. The CDR3 DNA sequence: TGTGCCAGCAGTCAACAGACAGGGGCTGGAAACACCATATATTTT.

This clonotype was seen a few times. The chain links TRBV24-1 to TRBJ2-5; D not certain. V was pared by 2 bases and J by 4 bases, with 4 bases between. This CDR3 is built from 12 residues. CDR1 and CDR2 (germline): KGHDR, SFDVKD. The CDR3 region is CATSDYRETQYF. The CDR3 bases are TGTGCCACCAGTGATTACAGAGAGACCCAGTACTTC.

This clonotype was counted a few times. The CDR3 nucleotides are TGCAGTGCTAGAGATGGGGGGCGGACCTACAATGAGCAGTTCTTC. It yields the protein CSARDGGRTYNEQFF. The chain has TRBV20-1 and TRBJ2-1; TRBD1 or TRBD2 may be the D gene (6 bases each). V was cut by 0 bases and J by 2 bases, with 11 bases left in between. Germline V CDR1 and CDR2: DFQATT, SNEGSKA (reference sequence). The CDR3 has 15 amino acids.

The J gene is TRBJ2-1, the V gene TRBV12-3 or TRBV12-4; D may be TRBD1 (6 bases). V lost 6 bases and J 4 bases, leaving 13 bases between the germline ends. The length of the CDR3 is 14 residues. DNA for the CDR3: TGTGCCAGCAGACCGACAGGAGTTTACAATGAGCAGTTCTTC. Its protein is CASRPTGVYNEQFF.

This clonotype was counted a few times. The chain employs TRBV15 and TRBJ1-4; possible D gene TRBD1, 6 bases. CDR1 LNHNV and CDR2 YYDKDF come from the germline V gene (reference sequence). The CDR3 length is 13 residues. V lost 5 bases and J 8 bases, leaving 12 bases between the germline ends. This CDR3 reads CATSARTVEKLFF. CDR3 DNA: TGTGCCACCAGCGCCCGGACAGTAGAAAAACTGTTTTTT.

The gene calls are TRBV5-1 and TRBJ1-2; 9 nucleotides match TRBD1. The germline V gene encodes CDR1 SGHRS and CDR2 YFSETQ. Germline trimming cut 5 bases from V and 2 bases from J; bases unmatched to any gene: 13. The length of the CDR3 is 17 residues. As DNA, the CDR3 is TGCGCCAGCAGAGGTATTGGCCGGGACAGGGCCAACTATGGCTACACCTTC. Protein: CASRGIGRDRANYGYTF.

The gene calls are TRBV12-3 or TRBV12-4 and TRBJ1-1; possibly TRBD1 for D (5 bases). This CDR3 contains 13 residues. V lost 5 bases, J lost 11 bases, and 18 bases lay in between. The CDR3 sequence: CASSPPGGEKAFF. The CDR3 DNA sequence: TGTGCCAGCAGTCCCCCGGGAGGGGAGAAGGCTTTCTTT.

This clonotype has ten or more counts. The J gene is TRBJ2-3, the V gene TRBV9; 11 nucleotides agree with TRBD2. V was pared by 4 bases and J by 2 bases, with 3 bases of the junction left unmatched. Germline CDR1 SGDLS, CDR2 YYNGEE. The length of the CDR3 is 15 residues. CDR3 amino acids: CASSFSGGATDTQYF. CDR3 DNA sequence: TGTGCCAGCAGCTTTAGCGGGGGGGCCACAGATACGCAGTATTTT.

This clonotype was observed a handful of times. The V call is TRBV30, the J call TRBJ1-3; D not certain. CDR3 size: 15 residues. Germline V lookup: CDR1 GTSNPN, CDR2 SVGIG (reference sequence). V lost 0 bases, J lost 3 bases, and 12 bases lay in between. This CDR3 is CAWSVAARGGNTIYF. The CDR3 DNA sequence: TGTGCCTGGAGTGTTGCGGCCCGAGGTGGAAACACCATATATTTT.

This chain joins TRBV5-1 and TRBJ2-3; D may be TRBD2 (6 bases). This CDR3 is 16 amino acids long. Germline loops: CDR1 SGHRS, CDR2 YFSETQ. Trimming took 1 base from V and 3 from J, leaving 15 bases between them. This CDR3 reads CASSLQLATGTDTQYF. CDR3 bases: TGCGCCAGCAGCTTGCAACTAGCAACGGGGACAGATACGCAGTATTTT.

At least ten counts were recorded for this clonotype. The gene calls are TRBV20-1 and TRBJ1-1; a weak D match, TRBD1 (5 bases). Looked up from germline, CDR1 is DFQATT and CDR2 is SNEGSKA (reference sequence). With 3 bases removed from V and 3 bases from J, the gap between germline ends came to 14 bases. This CDR3 is 14 amino acids long. The CDR3 region has the DNA TGCAGTGCTAGGGGGCAGGGCGGGTACACTGAAGCTTTCTTT. The encoded protein is CSARGQGGYTEAFF.

This clonotype was picked up a small number of times. The V gene is TRBV12-3 or TRBV12-4, the J gene TRBJ1-6, with 7 bases aligning to TRBD1. This CDR3 comprises 13 residues. Losses at the gene ends were 6 bases for V and 11 bases for J; bases not matched to a gene: 7. The CDR3 region is CASSSRQGAPLHF. CDR3 sequence (DNA): TGTGCCAGCAGCTCCAGACAGGGAGCACCCCTCCACTTT.